This T cell receptor beta chain comes out of a study of blood T cells in healthy people across ages. At the level of the study: Capture via template switching afforded approximately one barcoded beta molecule per two T cells.

The second PCR ran about 7 to 12 cycles with a sample-barcoded 5' primer and J-beta primers. TCRdb reprocessed the 5' RACE reads with MiXCR, giving one entry per CDR3 protein. Counted here are about 800,000 distinct CDR3 sequences, 58% occurring once; the ten biggest clones make up about 20%. The CDR3 is made up of 13 amino acids. Losses at the gene ends were 8 bases for V and 8 bases for J; bases not matched to a gene: 11. The V gene's germline CDR1 is MGHDK and CDR2 SYGVNS. The sequencing sample was made of blood. This chain joins TRBV25-1 and TRBJ2-5, with 7 bases aligning to TRBD1. The sequence came from a young man in good health. CDR3 DNA sequence: TGTGCCAGCGATTCCGGGACAGCAGAAACCCAGTACTTC. This translates into CASDSGTAETQYF.